This is a list of T cell receptor beta chains from one sample in a study of shared clonotypes between healthy human individuals. TCRdb's copy holds only in-frame clones and misses some; the assay was immunoSEQ multiplex PCR. The sample has millions of clones, 90% to 95% seen once; the top ten hold around 1.7%. The sample consisted of naive CD8+ T cells from PBMCs. Receptors were obtained from a man aged 18 to 35 in good health. Some clones in this sample may be carry-over from other donors' samples. Both conserved end residues are part of each CDR3. Each record gives: D gene, V gene, clone size, J gene, CDR3 protein, CDR3 DNA. The D gene is left open where the match is weak. Clone size, where shown, is once, few, many, or a class for clones that have expanded.

>TRBD2|TRBV9|.|TRBJ2-2
CASSVHPGLAGTGELFF
TGTGCCAGCAGCGTCCACCCCGGACTAGCGGGCACCGGGGAGCTGTTTTTT
>.|TRBV9|once|TRBJ2-7
CASSQGYSYEQYF
TGTGCCAGCAGCCAGGGGTACTCCTACGAGCAGTACTTC
>.|TRBV7-5|.|TRBJ2-3
CARRLSGPGTDTQYF
TGTGCCAGAAGGTTGTCAGGGCCGGGCACAGATACGCAGTATTTT
>.|TRBV15|once|TRBJ2-4
CATSRDRAALAKNIQYF
TGTGCCACCAGCAGAGATCGGGCAGCACTAGCCAAAAACATTCAGTACTTC
>.|TRBV5-1|.|TRBJ2-3
CASNREPIDTQYF
TGCGCCAGCAACCGGGAGCCCATAGATACGCAGTATTTT
>TRBD2|TRBV27|.|TRBJ2-7
CASSPGLGTQSSYEQYF
TGTGCCAGCAGCCCGGGACTAGGAACGCAAAGCTCCTACGAGCAGTACTTC
>.|TRBV7-9|few|TRBJ1-5
CASSLAVGPQHF
TGTGCCAGCAGCTTAGCTGTAGGTCCCCAGCATTTT
>.|TRBV4-1|.|TRBJ2-1
CASSPRSTSYNEQFF
TGCGCCAGCAGCCCCCGGTCGACCTCCTACAATGAGCAGTTCTTC
>.|TRBV28|.|TRBJ2-3
CASSRGGETQYF
TGTGCCAGCAGCCGTGGAGGGGAGACGCAGTATTTT
>TRBD1|TRBV13|.|TRBJ2-7
CASSSLGQGLEEQYF
TGTGCCAGCAGCTCGCTGGGACAGGGGTTGGAGGAGCAGTACTTC
>.|TRBV4-3|.|TRBJ1-1
CASSQEDGGLNTEAFF
TGCGCCAGCAGCCAAGAAGACGGGGGGCTGAACACTGAAGCTTTCTTT
>TRBD2|TRBV10-3|.|TRBJ2-7
CAISGASGSSYEQYF
TGTGCCATCAGTGGAGCTAGCGGGAGCTCCTACGAGCAGTACTTC
>.|TRBV27|.|TRBJ1-2
CASSLDTRYGYTF
TGTGCCAGCAGTTTGGACACTCGATACGGCTACACCTTC
>.|TRBV19|once|TRBJ2-2
CASSLAGIGGELFF
TGTGCCAGTAGTCTTGCGGGGATAGGCGGGGAGCTGTTTTTT
>TRBD2|TRBV7-3|.|TRBJ2-5
CASSPRLAGRETQYF
TGTGCCAGCAGCCCGAGACTAGCGGGTCGAGAGACCCAGTACTTC
>TRBD1|TRBV19|.|TRBJ2-7
CATSPGTGPIEQYF
TGTGCCACCTCGCCCGGGACAGGGCCGATCGAGCAGTACTTC
>.|TRBV28|many|TRBJ2-7
CASSLLRGGEQYF
TGTGCCAGCAGTTTATTGAGGGGCGGCGAGCAGTACTTC
>TRBD2|TRBV27|.|TRBJ2-7
CASSPFRTGTRDEQYF
TGTGCCAGCAGTCCGTTTAGAACTGGGACTAGGGACGAGCAGTACTTC
>.|TRBV27|.|TRBJ2-2
CASSPTNTGELFF
TGTGCCAGCAGTCCAACGAACACCGGGGAGCTGTTTTTT
>.|TRBV6-5|.|TRBJ2-1
CASSYSFGERDNEQFF
TGTGCCAGCAGTTACTCTTTCGGGGAGAGGGACAATGAGCAGTTCTTC
>.|TRBV6-5|.|TRBJ2-7
CASSYRGEQYF
TGTGCCAGCAGTTATCGGGGCGAGCAGTACTTC
>TRBD1|TRBV2|.|TRBJ1-1
CASSEALAGGWNTEAFF
TGTGCCAGCAGTGAAGCGCTTGCAGGGGGCTGGAACACTGAAGCTTTCTTT
>TRBD1|TRBV10-3|.|TRBJ2-1
CAIKSTGGSYNEQFF
TGTGCCATCAAATCGACAGGGGGGTCCTACAATGAGCAGTTCTTC
>.|TRBV4-2|.|TRBJ2-1
CASSQTLRDTFYNEQFF
TGTGCCAGCAGCCAAACTCTCCGGGACACGTTTTACAATGAGCAGTTCTTC
>TRBD2|TRBV28|.|TRBJ2-7
CASSLYTGTSGTPELLYEQYF
TGTGCCAGCAGTTTATACACCGGGACTAGCGGGACCCCTGAACTCCTCTACGAGCAGTACTTC
>.|TRBV29-1|once|TRBJ2-3
CSVVGPWSASSRTDTQYF
TGCAGCGTTGTGGGTCCTTGGTCTGCTAGCAGCCGCACAGATACGCAGTATTTT
>.|TRBV7-9|few|TRBJ2-2
CASSPVYTGELFF
TGTGCCAGCAGCCCGGTCTATACCGGGGAGCTGTTTTTT
>TRBD1|TRBV28|.|TRBJ1-1
CASKQDRGGGEAFF
TGTGCCAGCAAACAAGACAGGGGTGGGGGTGAAGCTTTCTTT
>.|TRBV7-9|.|TRBJ1-2
CASSLEERLYGYTF
TGTGCCAGCAGCTTAGAGGAACGACTTTATGGCTACACCTTC
>TRBD1|TRBV30|.|TRBJ1-2
CAWSVSGTGMHGYTF
TGTGCCTGGAGTGTTTCCGGGACAGGGATGCATGGCTACACCTTC
>TRBD1|TRBV6-5|.|TRBJ2-5
CASSYGTDSETQYF
TGTGCCAGCAGTTACGGGACAGATTCAGAGACCCAGTACTTC
>.|TRBV14|few|TRBJ1-1
CASSQETVLYTEAFF
TGTGCCAGCAGCCAAGAGACAGTGTTGTACACTGAAGCTTTCTTT
>.|TRBV19|once|TRBJ1-5
CASSIARRGNQPQHF
TGTGCCAGTAGTATAGCCCGCCGGGGAAATCAGCCCCAGCATTTT
>TRBD2|TRBV28|.|TRBJ2-3
CASSSPRLAGVTDTQYF
TGTGCCAGCAGTTCCCCCCGACTAGCGGGTGTCACAGATACGCAGTATTTT
>TRBD2|TRBV27|.|TRBJ2-1
CASSSRLAGVHEQFF
TGTGCCAGCAGTTCCCGACTAGCGGGAGTACATGAGCAGTTCTTC
>.|TRBV6-5|.|TRBJ1-4
CATSPRAGEKLFF
TGTGCCACCAGCCCCCGGGCGGGGGAAAAACTGTTTTTT
>TRBD2|TRBV5-1|once|TRBJ2-7
CASSLSSGNYEQYF
TGCGCCAGCAGCTTGTCTAGCGGGAATTACGAGCAGTACTTC
>.|TRBV7-9|.|TRBJ2-1
CASSPGAGATFYNEQFF
TGTGCCAGCAGCCCGGGGGCAGGGGCCACTTTCTACAATGAGCAGTTCTTC
>TRBD2|TRBV7-9|.|TRBJ2-2
CASSYLAGVTGELFF
TGTGCCAGCAGCTACTTAGCGGGAGTGACCGGGGAGCTGTTTTTT